These T cell receptor beta chains were read from a single sample in a study of blood T cells in healthy people across ages. TCRdb analysed the 5' RACE reads with MiXCR anew, one entry per CDR3 protein. The table lists some 940,000 distinct CDR3 sequences, under 35% of them singletons. Another study also made use of these data, one on T cells of mothers and their children.

The sequenced sample was blood. These receptors were collected from a woman in her forties in good health. CDR3s include the opening cysteine and the closing phenylalanine or tryptophan. The order of the fields is clone size, V gene, D gene, CDR3 length, J gene, CDR3 protein, CDR3 DNA. The D gene is left open where the match is weak. Clone size is given for some rows only: seen once, a few or many times, or a class if the clone is expanded.

clone_size: few; v_call: TRBV12-3/TRBV12-4; d_call: TRBD2; cdr3_length: 18; j_call: TRBJ2-1; cdr3_aa: CASSPGLAGATSYNEQFF; cdr3_nt: TGTGCCAGCAGTCCCGGACTAGCGGGGGCGACTTCCTACAATGAGCAGTTCTTC
clone_size: NA; v_call: TRBV7-9; d_call: NA; cdr3_length: 14; j_call: TRBJ1-2; cdr3_aa: CASSLGLTAYGYTF; cdr3_nt: TGTGCCAGCAGCTTAGGCTTGACGGCCTATGGCTACACCTTC
clone_size: NA; v_call: TRBV20-1; d_call: NA; cdr3_length: 11; j_call: TRBJ1-1; cdr3_aa: CSARAGDEAFF; cdr3_nt: TGCAGTGCTAGGGCGGGGGATGAAGCTTTCTTT
clone_size: few; v_call: TRBV29-1; d_call: NA; cdr3_length: 13; j_call: TRBJ1-4; cdr3_aa: CSVGRGGEEKLFF; cdr3_nt: TGCAGCGTTGGGAGGGGGGGCGAAGAAAAACTGTTTTTT
clone_size: few; v_call: TRBV9; d_call: NA; cdr3_length: 16; j_call: TRBJ2-1; cdr3_aa: CASSVLVGGRYNEQFF; cdr3_nt: TGTGCCAGCAGCGTATTAGTTGGGGGACGCTACAATGAGCAGTTCTTC
clone_size: NA; v_call: TRBV2; d_call: NA; cdr3_length: 15; j_call: TRBJ2-3; cdr3_aa: CASNRGGLSTDTQDF; cdr3_nt: TGTGCCAGCAACCGAGGAGGACTCAGCACAGATACGCAGGATTTT
clone_size: few; v_call: TRBV6-2/TRBV6-3; d_call: TRBD2; cdr3_length: 17; j_call: TRBJ2-1; cdr3_aa: CASSYFLPTSTYNEQFF; cdr3_nt: TGTGCCAGCAGTTACTTTCTCCCGACTAGCACTTACAATGAGCAGTTCTTC
clone_size: NA; v_call: TRBV27; d_call: NA; cdr3_length: 15; j_call: TRBJ2-7; cdr3_aa: CASSYGGGGRYEQYF; cdr3_nt: TGTGCCAGCAGTTACGGAGGGGGCGGCCGTTACGAGCAGTACTTC
clone_size: NA; v_call: TRBV4-2; d_call: NA; cdr3_length: 18; j_call: TRBJ2-7; cdr3_aa: CASSPPVSRWGSTYEQYF; cdr3_nt: TGTGCCAGCAGCCCCCCCGTGAGCCGGTGGGGCAGTACCTACGAGCAGTACTTC
clone_size: NA; v_call: TRBV20-1; d_call: NA; cdr3_length: 15; j_call: TRBJ1-2; cdr3_aa: CSARTPGSHIRGYTF; cdr3_nt: TGCAGTGCTCGTACCCCCGGGAGCCACATACGGGGCTACACCTTC
clone_size: NA; v_call: TRBV5-1; d_call: TRBD2; cdr3_length: 16; j_call: TRBJ2-2; cdr3_aa: CASSLLSGVDTGELFF; cdr3_nt: TGCGCCAGCAGCTTGCTTAGCGGGGTTGACACCGGGGAGCTGTTTTTT
clone_size: many; v_call: TRBV20-1; d_call: NA; cdr3_length: 15; j_call: TRBJ2-3; cdr3_aa: CSASRRLVGTDTQYF; cdr3_nt: TGCAGTGCTAGTCGTCGATTGGTTGGCACAGATACGCAGTATTTT
clone_size: few; v_call: TRBV12-3/TRBV12-4; d_call: NA; cdr3_length: 15; j_call: TRBJ2-5; cdr3_aa: CASSLPSGRRETQYF; cdr3_nt: TGTGCCAGCAGTTTACCCTCTGGGAGGAGAGAGACCCAGTACTTC
clone_size: many; v_call: TRBV9; d_call: NA; cdr3_length: 11; j_call: TRBJ1-2; cdr3_aa: CASSTGFGYTF; cdr3_nt: TGTGCCAGCTCGACGGGGTTTGGCTACACCTTC
clone_size: NA; v_call: TRBV7-2; d_call: TRBD2; cdr3_length: 17; j_call: TRBJ2-4; cdr3_aa: CASSTPPGLAVKNIQYF; cdr3_nt: TGTGCCAGCAGCACTCCCCCGGGACTAGCGGTCAAAAACATTCAGTACTTC
clone_size: NA; v_call: TRBV20-1; d_call: NA; cdr3_length: 14; j_call: TRBJ2-3; cdr3_aa: CSAPEHSSTDTQYF; cdr3_nt: TGCAGTGCTCCGGAGCATTCTTCCACAGATACGCAGTATTTT
clone_size: many; v_call: TRBV28; d_call: TRBD1; cdr3_length: 15; j_call: TRBJ2-7; cdr3_aa: CASSPGQGNLHEQYF; cdr3_nt: TGTGCCAGCAGCCCTGGACAGGGAAATCTTCACGAGCAGTACTTC
clone_size: few; v_call: TRBV20-1; d_call: NA; cdr3_length: 14; j_call: TRBJ1-4; cdr3_aa: CSAREGRLNEKLFF; cdr3_nt: TGCAGTGCTAGAGAGGGGCGCCTTAATGAAAAACTGTTTTTT
clone_size: many; v_call: TRBV15; d_call: NA; cdr3_length: 14; j_call: TRBJ2-1; cdr3_aa: CATSRARGYNEQFF; cdr3_nt: TGTGCCACCAGCAGGGCAAGAGGATACAATGAGCAGTTCTTC
clone_size: few; v_call: TRBV5-5; d_call: NA; cdr3_length: 15; j_call: TRBJ2-3; cdr3_aa: CASSLAGWATDTQYF; cdr3_nt: TGTGCCAGCAGCTTGGCCGGTTGGGCCACAGATACGCAGTATTTT
clone_size: NA; v_call: TRBV5-6; d_call: NA; cdr3_length: 14; j_call: TRBJ2-1; cdr3_aa: CASSRTPGNNEQFF; cdr3_nt: TGTGCCAGCAGCAGGACCCCAGGGAACAATGAGCAGTTCTTC
clone_size: few; v_call: TRBV7-2; d_call: TRBD2; cdr3_length: 13; j_call: TRBJ2-3; cdr3_aa: CASSLEAGYTQYF; cdr3_nt: TGTGCCAGCAGCTTAGAAGCGGGGTATACGCAGTATTTT
clone_size: many; v_call: TRBV7-6; d_call: NA; cdr3_length: 15; j_call: TRBJ2-7; cdr3_aa: CASSLVASRSYEQYF; cdr3_nt: TGTGCCAGCAGCTTAGTGGCTAGCAGGTCCTACGAGCAGTACTTC
clone_size: NA; v_call: TRBV7-2; d_call: TRBD1; cdr3_length: 17; j_call: TRBJ1-6; cdr3_aa: CASSLIPQDRGNSPLHF; cdr3_nt: TGTGCCAGCAGCTTAATCCCCCAGGACAGGGGTAATTCACCCCTCCACTTT
clone_size: few; v_call: TRBV12-3/TRBV12-4; d_call: NA; cdr3_length: 14; j_call: TRBJ1-2; cdr3_aa: CASSLGLQDYGYTF; cdr3_nt: TGTGCCAGCAGTTTAGGCTTACAAGACTATGGCTACACCTTC